A single sample gave rise to the 5 T cell receptor beta chains below, sequenced in a study of T cell repertoires in cytomegalovirus infection (dated by TCRdb to between 2019 and 2020). Data came from an Illumina HiSeq 1500. Through fastp at Q25 and MiXCR, TCRdb rebuilt clones from the public reads, retaining in-frame beta chains. Each entry is one CDR3 protein sequence, shown with its most common DNA and genes. This sample is represented by just under 300,000 distinct CDR3 sequences; roughly a tenth of them were singletons. Of the sample, less than 3% falls within the top ten clones. Source material: PBMCs. Receptors originate from a human donor in good health (CMV status not recorded). Some clones in this sample may be carry-over from other donors' samples.

This chain links TRBV2 with TRBJ2-7, with 11 positions matching TRBD1. V was pared by 4 bases and J by 7 bases, with 3 bases of the junction left unmatched. The CDR3 is made up of 13 amino acids. CDR1 and CDR2 from the germline V gene are SNHLY and FYNNEI. The chain's CDR3 is CASSGDRGVEQYV. The CDR3 nucleotides read TGTGCCAGCAGTGGGGACAGGGGGGTAGAGCAGTACGTC.

This clonotype showed up many times. The chain carries TRBV6-6 and TRBJ2-4, with TRBD1 identical over 7 bases. J gave up 5 bases and V 7 bases, and 5 bases lay outside the gene matches. The CDR3 totals 13 residues. CDR1 and CDR2 from the germline V gene are MNHNY and SVGAGI (reference sequence). CDR3: CASKRQGENIQYF. In DNA form, the CDR3 reads TGTGCCAGCAAGAGACAGGGCGAAAACATTCAGTACTTC.

In this sample, this clonotype turned up many times. J is TRBJ2-2 and V is TRBV28; 9 positions match TRBD1. The CDR3 sequence is 15 residues long. Germline V CDR1 and CDR2: MDHEN, SYDVKM. V was clipped by 7 bases and J by 5 bases; unmatched bases: 8. The DNA for the CDR3 is TGTGCCAGCACCTTGGGGGACAGGGCAACCGGGGAGCTGTTTTTT. It encodes CASTLGDRATGELFF.

This clonotype was seen repeatedly, ten times or more. The chain has TRBV6-2 or TRBV6-3 and TRBJ2-1, with 7 bases identical to TRBD1. The CDR3 extends over 14 amino acids. CDR1 MNHEY and CDR2 SVGEGT come from the germline V gene. V gave up 7 bases and J gave up 10 bases; unmatched junction bases: 13. CDR3 in amino acids: CASTLSKGAREQFF. CDR3 DNA sequence: TGTGCCAGCACCCTTTCGAAGGGGGCTCGGGAGCAGTTCTTC.

The chain combines TRBV11-2 with TRBJ2-1; no firm D call. Germline lookup yields CDR1 SGHAT and CDR2 FQNNGV. Trimming left V 2 bases short and J 5 bases short, with 13 bases between. This CDR3 spans 15 amino acids. The CDR3 region has the DNA TGTGCCAGCAGCTTAATCTTCCCCCTTAACAATGAGCAGTTCTTC. Encoded protein: CASSLIFPLNNEQFF.